The rows below give T cell receptor beta chains drawn from one sample of a study of blood T cell repertoires in COVID-19. Assay: immunoSEQ multiplex PCR; the TCRdb copy retains only in-frame clones and omits some. The table lists 99,000 or so clones, roughly 90% of them singletons, with 6% in the top ten. Material: peripheral blood. Receptors originate from a human donor in a cohort sampled during active COVID-19. The CDR3 runs from the conserved cysteine through the conserved F or W. D genes are given only for firm matches. Not all rows give a size; the values are once, few, many and, for expanded clones, a class.

clone_size | j_call | d_call | v_call | cdr3_nt | cdr3_aa
NA | TRBJ2-3 | NA | TRBV2 | TGTGCCAGCGGGCAGGGTACGCAGTATTTT | CASGQGTQYF
NA | TRBJ1-2 | TRBD1 | TRBV18 | TGTGCCAGCTCCCCGCCGACCGACAGGGCGGGCTACACCTTC | CASSPPTDRAGYTF
NA | TRBJ2-3 | TRBD2 | TRBV28 | TGTGCCAGCAGTCCCGGGGGGGCCACAGATACGCAGTATTTT | CASSPGGATDTQYF
few | TRBJ1-2 | TRBD1 | TRBV6-5 | TGTGCCAGCAGTCTTCCGGGACAGGGGAGTGGTGGCTACACCTTC | CASSLPGQGSGGYTF
NA | TRBJ2-1 | NA | TRBV5-1 | TGCGCCAGGTTACAGGGAGTGGCGTTCTTC | CARLQGVAFF
NA | TRBJ2-3 | TRBD1 | TRBV4-3 | TGCGCCAGCAGCCCTTACGTTGACTGGGACAGGGGGCTAGATACGCAGTATTTT | CASSPYVDWDRGLDTQYF
NA | TRBJ2-1 | NA | TRBV24-1 | TGTGCCACCAGTGACCCTCCGCCGGATGAGCAGTTCTTC | CATSDPPPDEQFF
few | TRBJ2-1 | TRBD2 | TRBV5-1 | TGCGCCAGCAGCTGGACTAGCGGATCACCTTCCTACAATGAGCAGTTCTTC | CASSWTSGSPSYNEQFF
NA | TRBJ2-3 | TRBD2 | TRBV4-3 | TGCGCCAGCAGCCAAGATCTCGGCGGGAGCCCCACAGATACGCAGTATTTT | CASSQDLGGSPTDTQYF
NA | TRBJ2-2 | TRBD1 | TRBV19 | TGTGCCAGTAGTGTCCAGGGGGCGGATTCCGGGGAGCTGTTTTTT | CASSVQGADSGELFF
NA | TRBJ2-1 | NA | TRBV7-2 | TGTGCCAGCAACCGGGGGAGCCCCAGGAATGAGCAGTTCTTC | CASNRGSPRNEQFF
once | TRBJ2-3 | TRBD1 | TRBV7-3 | TGTGCCAGCACCAAAAATGGGGACAGGACGGATACGCAGTATTTT | CASTKNGDRTDTQYF
NA | TRBJ2-1 | TRBD2 | TRBV18 | TGTGCCAGCTCGACTGCTAGCGGGGGGGTCAATGAGCAGTTCTTC | CASSTASGGVNEQFF
NA | TRBJ1-1 | TRBD1 | TRBV19 | TGTGCCAGTAGCCCACAGGGGAGTGAAGCTTTCTTT | CASSPQGSEAFF
NA | TRBJ2-7 | TRBD2 | TRBV27 | TGTGCCAGCAGTTTATCGCGAGCGGGAGTGGGGGAGCAGTACTTC | CASSLSRAGVGEQYF
once | TRBJ2-5 | NA | TRBV4-3 | TGCGCCAGCAGCCCACAGTGGGGGGTCGGACAAGAGACCCAGTACTTC | CASSPQWGVGQETQYF
NA | TRBJ1-1 | TRBD1 | TRBV27 | TGTGCCAGCAGTTCAGGGACAGGGATGAACACTGAAGCTTTCTTT | CASSSGTGMNTEAFF
NA | TRBJ1-1 | NA | TRBV3-1/TRBV3-2 | TGTGCCAGCAGCCAAGATCTATGGAACACTGAAGCTTTCTTT | CASSQDLWNTEAFF
NA | TRBJ1-6 | NA | TRBV5-1 | TGCGCCAGCAGCTTGGATACAGGGAGTAATTCACCCCTCCACTTT | CASSLDTGSNSPLHF
NA | TRBJ2-6 | NA | TRBV7-2 | TGTGCCAGCACCCAAGGCGCCTGGGGCGGCCCGGCCAACGTCCTGACTTTC | CASTQGAWGGPANVLTF
NA | TRBJ2-1 | TRBD1 | TRBV9 | TGTGCCAGCAGCCCCCGCGGACAGGGCTACAATGAGCAGTTCTTC | CASSPRGQGYNEQFF
NA | TRBJ2-2 | TRBD2 | TRBV6-2/TRBV6-3 | TGTGCCAGCAGCAGACTAGCGGGAGAAGGCGGGGAGCTGTTTTTT | CASSRLAGEGGELFF
once | TRBJ2-3 | TRBD2 | TRBV5-1 | TGCGCCAGCAGCCCTCGGCTAGCGGGGCGCACAGATACGCAGTATTTT | CASSPRLAGRTDTQYF
NA | TRBJ1-6 | NA | TRBV27 | TGTGCCAGCAGTTCCAGGGGCTTGTATAATTCACCCCTCCACTTT | CASSSRGLYNSPLHF
NA | TRBJ2-5 | NA | TRBV9 | TGTGCCAGCAGTAGAAACAGGGAAGAGACCCAGTACTTC | CASSRNREETQYF
NA | TRBJ1-1 | TRBD1 | TRBV6-5 | TGTGCCAGCATTAGGACAGGAGGTGAAGCTTTCTTT | CASIRTGGEAFF
NA | TRBJ2-6 | TRBD1 | TRBV7-2 | TGTGCCAGCAGCTTAGCGGGACAGGGGGCTGGGGCCAACGTCCTGACTTTC | CASSLAGQGAGANVLTF
NA | TRBJ2-1 | NA | TRBV10-3 | TGTGCCATCAGTCCCAATAGTCTATTCTACAATGAGCAGTTCTTC | CAISPNSLFYNEQFF
NA | TRBJ1-1 | TRBD1 | TRBV15 | TGTGCCACCAGCAGGTATACAGGGGATACTGAAGCTTTCTTT | CATSRYTGDTEAFF